Listed here is a single TCR beta chain. This record comes from a study of shared T cell receptors in the human thymus. V shed 5 bases and J 5 bases; nucleotides not matched to a gene: 16. Per the germline V gene, CDR1 is SGHAT and CDR2 is FQNNGV. The CDR3 covers 17 residues. Only in-frame clones appear in the TCRdb table, and some are missing; sequencing was by immunoSEQ multiplex PCR. The table lists hundreds of thousands of clones, about 87% of them singletons. These data also featured in a second study, about human thymus T cells. Turning to that study: Apparent bias marked the V and J gene usage of thymic and blood repertoires.

This chain connects TRBV11-2 to TRBJ2-5; 8 positions agree with TRBD2. The TCR comes from a boy in the first two years of life with a congenital heart defect. Sequencing used thymocytes. In nucleotides, the CDR3 is TGTGCCAGCAGCCGAACGGAGGAGCGGGAGTCCGGGGAGACCCAGTACTTC. Its translation is CASSRTEERESGETQYF.